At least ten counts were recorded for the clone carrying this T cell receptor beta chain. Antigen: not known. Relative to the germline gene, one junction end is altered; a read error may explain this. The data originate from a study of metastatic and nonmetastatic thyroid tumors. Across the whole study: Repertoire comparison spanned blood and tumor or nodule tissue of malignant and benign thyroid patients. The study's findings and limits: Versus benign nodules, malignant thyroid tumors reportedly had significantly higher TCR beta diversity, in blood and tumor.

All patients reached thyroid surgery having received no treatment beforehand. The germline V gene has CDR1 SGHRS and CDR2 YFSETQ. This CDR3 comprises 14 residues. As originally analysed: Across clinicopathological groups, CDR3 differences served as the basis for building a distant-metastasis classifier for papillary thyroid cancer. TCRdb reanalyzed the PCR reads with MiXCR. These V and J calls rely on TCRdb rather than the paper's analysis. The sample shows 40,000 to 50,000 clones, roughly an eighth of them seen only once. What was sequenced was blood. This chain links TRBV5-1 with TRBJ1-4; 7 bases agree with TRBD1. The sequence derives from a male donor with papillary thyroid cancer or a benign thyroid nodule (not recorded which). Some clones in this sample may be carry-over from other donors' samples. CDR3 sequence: CASGLEQGNEKLFF. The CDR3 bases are TGCGCCAGCGGCTTGGAACAGGGGAATGAAAAACTGTTTTTT.